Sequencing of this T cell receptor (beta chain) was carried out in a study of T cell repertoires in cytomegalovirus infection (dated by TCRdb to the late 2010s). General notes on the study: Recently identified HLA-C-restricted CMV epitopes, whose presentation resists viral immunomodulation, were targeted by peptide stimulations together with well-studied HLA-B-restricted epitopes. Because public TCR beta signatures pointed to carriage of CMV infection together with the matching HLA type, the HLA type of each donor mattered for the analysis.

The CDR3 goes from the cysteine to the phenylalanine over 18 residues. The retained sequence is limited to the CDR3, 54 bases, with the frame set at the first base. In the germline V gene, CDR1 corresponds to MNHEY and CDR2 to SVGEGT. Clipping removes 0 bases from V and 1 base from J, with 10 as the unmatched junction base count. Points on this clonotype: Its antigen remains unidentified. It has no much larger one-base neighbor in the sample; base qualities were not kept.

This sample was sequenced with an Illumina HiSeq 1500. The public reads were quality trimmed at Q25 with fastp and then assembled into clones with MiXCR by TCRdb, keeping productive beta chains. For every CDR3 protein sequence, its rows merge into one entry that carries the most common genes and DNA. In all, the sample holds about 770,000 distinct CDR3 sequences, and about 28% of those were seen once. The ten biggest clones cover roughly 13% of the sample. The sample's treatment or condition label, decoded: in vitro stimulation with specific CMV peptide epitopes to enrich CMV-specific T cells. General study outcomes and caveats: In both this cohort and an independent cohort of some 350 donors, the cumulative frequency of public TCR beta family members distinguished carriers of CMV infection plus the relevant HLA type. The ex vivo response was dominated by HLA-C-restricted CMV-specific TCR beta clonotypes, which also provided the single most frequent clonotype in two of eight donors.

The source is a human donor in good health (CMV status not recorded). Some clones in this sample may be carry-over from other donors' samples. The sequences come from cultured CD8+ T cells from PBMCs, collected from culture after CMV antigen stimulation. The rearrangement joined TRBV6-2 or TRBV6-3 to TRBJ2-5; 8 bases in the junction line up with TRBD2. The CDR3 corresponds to CASSYSRLAGSSQETQYF. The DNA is TGTGCCAGCAGTTACTCCCGGCTAGCGGGTTCCTCCCAAGAGACCCAGTACTTC.